The 12 T cell receptor beta chains listed next were all sequenced from one sample in a study of human T cells and chemical hapten exposure. TCRdb re-called the RACE reads with MiXCR, one entry per CDR3 protein. Of more than 65,000 distinct CDR3 sequences in the sample, 10% were seen once. As for time point: patch test 1, 2 weeks after DPC sensitization. The treatment: therapeutic diphenylcyclopropenone sensitization with weekly scalp DPC. The specimen was whole blood, collected in connection with sensitization to the hapten diphenylcyclopropenone (DPC). The receptors come from a woman aged 50 to 60 with alopecia areata. Some clones in this sample may be carry-over from other donors' samples.

The chain couples TRBV5-5 to TRBJ2-5, with D unclear. V gave up 4 bases and J gave up 2 bases, with 12 bases separating them. Per germline, CDR1 SGHKS and CDR2 YYEKEE (reference sequence). CDR3 length: 14 amino acids. The CDR3 here is CASSPLDGQETQYF. DNA of the CDR3: TGTGCCAGCAGCCCACTGGACGGTCAAGAGACCCAGTACTTC.

CDR3 in DNA: TGTGCCAGCAGCGCGGGCCCCCCGATGGGCGAGACCCAGTACTTC. Protein product: CASSAGPPMGETQYF. This chain links TRBV7-2 with TRBJ2-5; possible D gene TRBD2, 5 bases. V lost 5 bases and J 5 bases, leaving 18 bases between the germline ends. The CDR3 is made up of 15 amino acids. Germline V gene sequence: CDR1 SGHTA, CDR2 FQGNSA.

The V gene is TRBV5-1, the J gene TRBJ2-7, with D hard to call. CDR3 length: 15 amino acids. From germline, CDR1 is SGHRS and CDR2 YFSETQ. Trimming cost V 4 bases and J 2 bases, with 16 bases left between them. The DNA of the CDR3 is TGCGCCAGCAGCCCTAGTACCACAGATACCTACGAGCAGTACTTC. Encoded protein: CASSPSTTDTYEQYF.

This sequence joins TRBV5-5 and TRBJ1-5, with TRBD1 matching over 7 bases. The CDR3 has 13 residues. Germline V lookup: CDR1 SGHKS, CDR2 YYEKEE (reference sequence). V lost 5 bases to trimming and J lost 8 bases; unmatched junction nucleotides: 7. In nucleotides, the CDR3 is TGTGCCAGCAGTCCCTCTGACAGGGAGCCCCAGCATTTT. It translates to CASSPSDREPQHF.

This clonotype was recorded at least ten times. This chain uses TRBV7-8 with TRBJ2-4, with a tentative D call TRBD1 (6 bases). The CDR3 is 15 residues long. The ends were cut back, 1 base at V and 2 bases at J, with 9 bases in the middle. Germline values: CDR1 SGHVS, CDR2 FQNEAQ. The CDR3 region has the DNA TGTGCCAGCAGCTTAGAGGGGGTAACCAAAAACATTCAGTACTTC. As protein: CASSLEGVTKNIQYF. Full variable domain (missing parts from reference TRBV7-8 and TRBJ2-4): GAGVSQSPRYKVAKRGQDVALRCDPISGHVSLFWYQQALGQGPEFLTYFQNEAQLDKSGLPSDRFFAERPEGSVSTLKIQRTQQEDSAVYLCASSLEGVTKNIQYFGAGTRLSVL.

The chain recombines TRBV3-1 with TRBJ2-7; 7 bases line up with TRBD2. The CDR3 extends over 16 amino acids. With 2 bases clipped from V and 2 bases from J, the junction kept 9 bases outside the gene matches. The germline V gene has CDR1 LGHDT and CDR2 YNNKEL (reference sequence). DNA for the CDR3: TGTGCCAGCAGCCAATTCCCCGGGGGGAATGCCTACGAGCAGTACTTC. It is translated as CASSQFPGGNAYEQYF.

V is TRBV10-3 and J is TRBJ1-1, with D perhaps TRBD1 (6 bases). The germline V gene has CDR1 ENHRY and CDR2 SYGVKD. With 6 bases removed from V and 1 base from J, the gap between germline ends came to 9 bases. The CDR3 is 13 residues long. The CDR3, as DNA: TGTGCCATCAGGTCGGGACAGAACACTGAAGCTTTCTTT. Translating gives CAIRSGQNTEAFF.

This rearrangement joins TRBV9 to TRBJ1-3; D uncertain. This CDR3 region has 14 residues. The germline V gene has CDR1 SGDLS and CDR2 YYNGEE. V was shortened by 0 bases and J by 6 bases, with 10 bases between the two germline ends. CDR3 nucleotide sequence: TGTGCCAGCAGCGTAGAAGGCGGGATAAACACCATATATTTT. It codes for CASSVEGGINTIYF.

The table lists this clonotype with a few counts. The chain joins TRBV9 to TRBJ2-7; tentatively, D is TRBD2 (6 bases). There are 14 residues in the CDR3. Germline lookup yields CDR1 SGDLS and CDR2 YYNGEE. The V end lost 3 bases, the J end lost 2 bases, and 12 bases lay between the germline ends. CDR3 DNA sequence: TGTGCCAGCAGCGAGGAGGGCCCGCCCTACGAGCAGTACTTC. Translation gives CASSEEGPPYEQYF.

This rearrangement joins TRBV30 to TRBJ2-1; either TRBD1 or TRBD2 may supply D (5 bases each). V lost 2 bases and J 6 bases, leaving 11 bases between the germline ends. CDR1 is GTSNPN and CDR2 is SVGIG in the germline V gene (reference sequence). This CDR3 contains 13 residues. CDR3 bases: TGTGCCTGGAGTTTTGGGACCGGCAATGAGCAGTTCTTC. This encodes CAWSFGTGNEQFF.

The sample holds many counts of this clonotype. This chain links TRBV10-3 with TRBJ1-1; unclear D gene. CDR1 and CDR2 from the germline V gene are ENHRY and SYGVKD. The V gene lost 3 bases and the J gene lost 5 bases, with 16 bases spanning the gap. The CDR3 runs to 15 residues. The CDR3 nucleotides are TGTGCCATCAGTGATCCCGGGGTAAGTTGGACTGAAGCTTTCTTT. Translating it yields CAISDPGVSWTEAFF.

This clonotype was detected ten times or more. The chain links TRBV7-2 to TRBJ2-3, with unresolved D. CDR1 and CDR2 from the germline V gene are SGHTA and FQGNSA. Between the trimmed V and J ends, which lost 0 bases and 4 bases, there was a span of 8 bases. CDR3 size: 14 residues. Here the CDR3 reads CASSLARQSDTQYF. CDR3 nucleotide sequence: TGTGCCAGCAGCTTAGCCAGACAATCAGATACGCAGTATTTT.